The clone carrying this TCR beta chain was detected ten times or more. This sample is part of a study of T cells in Graves' hyperthyroidism and ophthalmopathy. Germline trimming cut 3 bases from V and 3 bases from J; bases unmatched to any gene: 2. From germline, CDR1 is SEHNR and CDR2 FQNEAQ (reference sequence). The CDR3 length is 13 residues. The source material, RNA transcripts, was used to amplify TCR beta CDR3 regions. The study used the HTBI primer set for a first-round RT-PCR of the TCR CDR3. TCRdb re-called the multiplex PCR reads with MiXCR, one entry per CDR3 protein. The data hold 450,000 to 650,000 distinct CDR3 sequences, with over 15% observed a single time.

The sequence was obtained from a woman under 30 with Graves' ophthalmopathy. What was sequenced was blood. This rearrangement joins TRBV7-9 to TRBJ2-7; 7 bases are a match to TRBD1. The CDR3 sequence is CASSFDRVYEQYF. In DNA, the CDR3 is TGTGCCAGCAGCTTTGACAGGGTCTACGAGCAGTACTTC.